The rows below give T cell receptor beta chains drawn from one sample of a study of OX40 agonist ivuxolimab in advanced cancers. Generated by immunoSEQ multiplex PCR, the TCRdb table keeps only in-frame clones and is missing some. Among 79,000 or so clones, about 89% were seen once, and the ten largest hold 1.6%. Sequencing used CD4+ or CD8+ T cells sorted from blood, obtained in a trial of the OX40 agonist ivuxolimab. Receptors originate from an adult with an advanced solid tumor such as melanoma, head and neck, liver or kidney cancer. Each CDR3 is given with its conserved first and last residue. Fields, in order: V gene, J gene, CDR3 length, CDR3 protein.

TRBV28	TRBJ2-7	15	CASSAGTGLTYEQYF
TRBV5-4	TRBJ2-5	11	CASSAQETQYF
TRBV29-1	TRBJ2-3	14	CSVQVASSTDTQYF
TRBV27	TRBJ1-2	14	CASRGGGGAGGYTF
TRBV18	TRBJ2-7	14	CASSPPGTGIGQYF
TRBV10-3	TRBJ2-3	16	CAISGTSGILGDTQYF
TRBV7-2	TRBJ1-1	14	CASSLFRAGTEAFF
TRBV29-1	TRBJ2-5	14	CSVAKGAGQETQYF
TRBV7-9	TRBJ2-7	14	CASSPPAGSYEQYF
TRBV28	TRBJ2-7	14	CASSLRMWGNEQYF
TRBV18	TRBJ1-4	14	CASSNYGLNEKLFF
TRBV7-2	TRBJ2-1	15	CASSLAQGLTNEQFF
TRBV11-2	TRBJ2-7	13	CASSHDNNYEQYF
TRBV20-1	TRBJ1-2	11	CSASGGSGYTF
TRBV18	TRBJ2-3	15	CASSPVRGSTDTQYF
TRBV5-1	TRBJ2-3	16	CASSFTGTGGQDTQYF
TRBV4-1	TRBJ2-7	18	CASSQVGLAGLSSYEQYF
TRBV5-1	TRBJ2-7	14	CASSWGQGSREQYF
TRBV7-2	TRBJ2-1	15	CASSPVTGPSLGQFF
TRBV11-3	TRBJ1-2	14	CASSSDRGLRGYTF
TRBV28	TRBJ1-1	16	CASMGQGAMEVTEAFF
TRBV7-6	TRBJ1-5	20	CASSPLKSEGGEYGNQPQHF
TRBV6-6	TRBJ1-1	15	CASSSRAFLNTEAFF
TRBV10-2	TRBJ2-3	15	CASSEGPQGTDTQYF
TRBV28	TRBJ2-3	14	CASSRSTSTDTQYF
TRBV25-1	TRBJ2-1	14	CASKLAGGSNEQFF
TRBV15	TRBJ1-5	13	CATSGTGDQPQHF
TRBV7-2	TRBJ2-7	14	CASSLGGRLNEQYF
TRBV2	TRBJ1-1	14	CASSVRGGNTEAFF
TRBV28	TRBJ1-5	15	CASSDRGRIHQPQHF
TRBV2	TRBJ2-7	14	CASSRGPAAYEQYF
TRBV27	TRBJ1-1	15	CASSLSSGTNTEAFF
TRBV6-4	TRBJ2-3	13	CASSEDLSDTQYF
TRBV5-1	TRBJ1-2	14	CASSSDSANYGYTF
TRBV19	TRBJ2-4	15	CARRQGLAYWDIQYF
TRBV5-1	TRBJ2-2	16	CASSPRAGSTTGELFF
TRBV11-2	TRBJ2-1	15	CASRGTSGFYNEQFF
TRBV9	TRBJ2-7	14	CASSVEPTSSEQYF
TRBV10-3	TRBJ2-2	14	CAMGLAGGTGELFF
TRBV27	TRBJ2-7	15	CASSFIGAGVDEQYF
TRBV18	TRBJ2-1	15	CASSLGTSGGGEQFF
TRBV30	TRBJ1-1	14	CAWAAGGQGYEAFF
TRBV5-1	TRBJ2-2	15	CASSLGGTTTGELFF
TRBV7-7	TRBJ2-1	13	CASSLEGGLEQFF